This T cell receptor beta chain emerged from a study of cytomegalovirus exposure and HLA in healthy donors. Study observations and caveats: Upon later analysis, TCR association rates were observed to vary by HLA locus, being highest for DRB1 and lowest for HLA-C. Information on immune exposure was restricted to one variable (CMV serostatus).

PCR was performed using 60 Vbeta and 13 Jbeta primers. The method was immunoSEQ multiplex PCR; TCRdb's version includes in-frame clones alone and lacks a portion of them. Of roughly 100,000 clones listed, around 79% are singletons. Germline CDR1 is LNHDA and CDR2 is SQIVND (reference sequence). V trimming: 1 base; J trimming: 3 bases; junction bases outside the gene matches: 5. This CDR3 has 16 residues. As concerns this clone: Its target is unknown.

Sequencing was performed on PBMCs. This receptor was identified in a man in his sixties in good health and CMV-seronegative. V is TRBV19 and J is TRBJ2-1; TRBD1 matches at 8 bases. CDR3 DNA sequence: TGTGCCAGTAGTATAGGGTCCAGGGGGCTCTACAATGAGCAGTTCTTC. This encodes CASSIGSRGLYNEQFF.